Listed below are T cell receptor beta chains from one sample, sequenced in a study of T cell responses to AZD1222 COVID-19 vaccine. The data were produced by immunoSEQ multiplex PCR, yet TCRdb's version contains in-frame clones alone and is incomplete. This table holds approximately 120,000 clones, around 87% found once. This material consisted of peripheral blood, taken on day 0 of AZD1222 vaccination. All receptors come from an adult in good health. The CDR3 runs from the conserved cysteine through the conserved F or W. D genes are given only for firm matches. A row's size may be missing; if present it is once, few, many or a size class.

CDR3: CASSRQVINTGELFF
DNA: TGCGCCAGCAGTCGACAGGTGATCAACACCGGGGAGCTGTTTTTT
size: -
D: -
V: TRBV10-2
J: TRBJ2-2

CDR3: CASSYSRAGSGNTIYF
DNA: TGTGCCAGCAGTTACTCTCGGGCAGGCTCTGGAAACACCATATATTTT
size: once
D: -
V: TRBV6-2/TRBV6-3
J: TRBJ1-3

CDR3: CASSPGRGGPTYEQYF
DNA: TGTGCCAGCAGCCCGGGCCGGGGGGGCCCAACCTACGAGCAGTACTTC
size: -
D: TRBD2
V: TRBV11-2
J: TRBJ2-7

CDR3: CASSLIPGDEQFF
DNA: TGTGCCAGCAGCTTAATCCCTGGCGATGAGCAGTTCTTC
size: -
D: -
V: TRBV7-3
J: TRBJ2-1

CDR3: CASSIRSGGASNTGELFF
DNA: TGTGCCAGCAGCATAAGGAGTGGAGGCGCCTCGAACACCGGGGAGCTGTTTTTT
size: -
D: -
V: TRBV9
J: TRBJ2-2

CDR3: CASSSGTSGRETQYF
DNA: TGTGCCAGCAGCTCCGGGACTAGCGGTCGGGAGACCCAGTACTTC
size: -
D: TRBD2
V: TRBV5-4
J: TRBJ2-5

CDR3: CASSEGAIENTIYF
DNA: TGTGCCAGCAGTGAAGGTGCGATCGAAAACACCATATATTTT
size: once
D: -
V: TRBV25-1
J: TRBJ1-3

CDR3: CAAVLVNTEAFF
DNA: TGTGCGGCGGTGTTGGTGAACACTGAAGCTTTCTTT
size: -
D: -
V: TRBV30
J: TRBJ1-1

CDR3: CASSQMGLAGGGEQFF
DNA: TGTGCCAGCAGCCAAATGGGACTAGCGGGGGGCGGGGAGCAGTTCTTC
size: -
D: TRBD2
V: TRBV3-1/TRBV3-2
J: TRBJ2-1

CDR3: CASSIVGPNTEAFF
DNA: TGTGCCAGTAGTATAGTAGGGCCGAACACTGAAGCTTTCTTT
size: -
D: -
V: TRBV19
J: TRBJ1-1

CDR3: CASSFFDRDTEAFF
DNA: TGTGCCAGCAGCTTCTTTGACAGGGACACTGAAGCTTTCTTT
size: -
D: TRBD1
V: TRBV9
J: TRBJ1-1

CDR3: CARSRDRDYGYTF
DNA: TGTGCCAGAAGTCGAGACAGGGACTATGGCTACACCTTC
size: -
D: TRBD1
V: TRBV5-3
J: TRBJ1-2

CDR3: CASSAGTDSNQPQHF
DNA: TGCGCCAGCAGTGCAGGGACGGATAGCAATCAGCCCCAGCATTTT
size: -
D: -
V: TRBV5-1
J: TRBJ1-5

CDR3: CATKFGWTGGTEAFF
DNA: TGTGCCACAAAGTTTGGGTGGACAGGCGGCACTGAAGCTTTCTTT
size: once
D: TRBD1
V: TRBV6-5
J: TRBJ1-1

CDR3: CASSLSAAGQETQYF
DNA: TGTGCCAGCAGTTTGAGTGCAGCGGGGCAAGAGACCCAGTACTTC
size: -
D: TRBD2
V: TRBV28
J: TRBJ2-5

CDR3: CATSGRGRGETQYF
DNA: TGTGCCACCAGTGGGCGGGGGCGAGGGGAGACCCAGTACTTC
size: -
D: -
V: TRBV24-1
J: TRBJ2-5

CDR3: CASSLRGGTSGRYGEQYF
DNA: TGTGCCAGCAGCCTTCGGGGGGGGACTAGCGGGAGATATGGCGAGCAGTACTTC
size: -
D: TRBD2
V: TRBV11-2
J: TRBJ2-7

CDR3: CASSLLSTGPGANVLTF
DNA: TGTGCCAGCAGTTTATTGTCGACAGGCCCTGGGGCCAACGTCCTGACTTTC
size: -
D: -
V: TRBV28
J: TRBJ2-6

CDR3: CASSQLWGPSYEQYF
DNA: TGTGCCAGCAGCCAATTATGGGGTCCTTCCTACGAGCAGTACTTC
size: few
D: -
V: TRBV5-5
J: TRBJ2-7

CDR3: CASSSGVENSPLHF
DNA: TGTGCCAGCTCAAGCGGGGTGGAAAATTCACCCCTCCACTTT
size: -
D: -
V: TRBV18
J: TRBJ1-6

CDR3: CASSLGRSGNTIYF
DNA: TGTGCCAGCAGCCTCGGCCGCTCTGGAAACACCATATATTTT
size: -
D: -
V: TRBV7-6
J: TRBJ1-3

CDR3: CASSSTGIGYQETQYF
DNA: TGTGCCAGCAGCTCCACAGGGATAGGGTATCAAGAGACCCAGTACTTC
size: -
D: -
V: TRBV11-2
J: TRBJ2-5

CDR3: CASSLDSNSPLHF
DNA: TGTGCCAGCAGCTTGGACAGCAATTCACCCCTCCACTTT
size: -
D: -
V: TRBV5-4
J: TRBJ1-6

CDR3: CASSPQRDRAAYEQYF
DNA: TGTGCCAGCTCACCACAGAGGGACAGGGCAGCCTACGAGCAGTACTTC
size: -
D: TRBD1
V: TRBV18
J: TRBJ2-7

CDR3: CASSSKGGAFGEQYF
DNA: TGTGCCAGTAGTTCGAAGGGCGGGGCCTTCGGGGAGCAGTACTTC
size: -
D: -
V: TRBV19
J: TRBJ2-7

CDR3: CASSRGTAAYEQYF
DNA: TGCGCCAGCAGCCGGGGGACAGCGGCCTACGAGCAGTACTTC
size: few
D: TRBD1
V: TRBV4-1
J: TRBJ2-7

CDR3: CASSIVGPRETQYF
DNA: TGTGCCAGTAGTATTGTGGGCCCTCGGGAGACCCAGTACTTC
size: -
D: -
V: TRBV19
J: TRBJ2-5

CDR3: CASSSISFHRGGEYGYTF
DNA: TGTGCCAGCAGTTCCATTTCCTTCCATCGTGGGGGTGAATATGGCTACACCTTC
size: -
D: -
V: TRBV28
J: TRBJ1-2

CDR3: CASSEGVQREQYF
DNA: TGTGCCAGCAGTGAGGGGGTTCAAAGGGAGCAGTACTTC
size: -
D: -
V: TRBV2
J: TRBJ2-7

CDR3: CASSVTGFSYEQYF
DNA: TGCGCCAGCAGTGTAACCGGGTTCTCCTACGAGCAGTACTTC
size: -
D: -
V: TRBV10-2
J: TRBJ2-7

CDR3: CASSPRSYGYTF
DNA: TGTGCCAGCAGCCCCCGAAGCTATGGCTACACCTTC
size: -
D: -
V: TRBV7-9
J: TRBJ1-2

CDR3: CAIRKGTGEGEQYF
DNA: TGTGCCATCAGGAAGGGGACAGGGGAAGGCGAGCAGTACTTC
size: -
D: TRBD1
V: TRBV10-3
J: TRBJ2-7

CDR3: CASSLTFVTGSVANTGELFF
DNA: TGTGCCAGCAGTTTGACGTTCGTCACGGGTAGTGTGGCGAACACCGGGGAGCTGTTTTTT
size: few
D: -
V: TRBV28
J: TRBJ2-2

CDR3: CASSARRLAGAASSYNEQFF
DNA: TGTGCCAGCAGTGCCCGCCGACTAGCGGGGGCCGCGAGCTCCTACAATGAGCAGTTCTTC
size: -
D: TRBD2
V: TRBV2
J: TRBJ2-1

CDR3: CASSSTGTSGRAPKNEQFF
DNA: TGTGCCAGCAGCTCGACCGGGACTAGCGGGAGGGCCCCTAAGAATGAGCAGTTCTTC
size: -
D: TRBD2
V: TRBV7-8
J: TRBJ2-1

CDR3: CSGDLPRLYNEQFF
DNA: TGCAGCGGTGATCTACCCCGGCTTTACAATGAGCAGTTCTTC
size: -
D: -
V: TRBV29-1
J: TRBJ2-1

CDR3: CSVVTVNEQFF
DNA: TGCAGCGTCGTGACTGTCAATGAGCAGTTCTTC
size: few
D: -
V: TRBV29-1
J: TRBJ2-1

CDR3: CASSAVGTYGYTF
DNA: TGTGCCAGCAGTGCGGTAGGGACCTATGGCTACACCTTC
size: once
D: -
V: TRBV12-3/TRBV12-4
J: TRBJ1-2

CDR3: CASSYGSPGLWDEQYF
DNA: TGTGCCAGCAGTTACGGGAGTCCGGGGCTTTGGGACGAGCAGTACTTC
size: -
D: -
V: TRBV6-2/TRBV6-3
J: TRBJ2-7

CDR3: CASSIGHGTEAFF
DNA: TGTGCCAGTAGTATAGGGCACGGGACTGAAGCTTTCTTT
size: -
D: -
V: TRBV19
J: TRBJ1-1

CDR3: CAISGGPGDAFF
DNA: TGTGCCATCAGTGGGGGCCCGGGGGACGCTTTCTTT
size: -
D: -
V: TRBV10-3
J: TRBJ1-1

CDR3: CASSTRQGNTGELFF
DNA: TGTGCCAGCAGCACGAGACAGGGGAACACCGGGGAGCTGTTTTTT
size: once
D: TRBD1
V: TRBV7-2
J: TRBJ2-2

CDR3: CASRGGRSQYF
DNA: TGTGCCAGTAGGGGAGGACGGAGTCAGTACTTC
size: -
D: -
V: TRBV19
J: TRBJ2-7

CDR3: CASSGRVMDRGLGYTF
DNA: TGTGCCAGCAGTGGACGGGTTATGGACAGGGGGCTGGGCTACACCTTC
size: -
D: TRBD1
V: TRBV2
J: TRBJ1-2

CDR3: CASSSPPSAYYYGYTF
DNA: TGTGCCAGTAGTTCCCCCCCCAGCGCTTATTATTATGGCTACACCTTC
size: -
D: -
V: TRBV19
J: TRBJ1-2

CDR3: CASSYSVTGYLSPLHF
DNA: TGTGCCAGCAGTTACTCCGTGACAGGGTATCTGTCACCCCTCCACTTT
size: -
D: TRBD1
V: TRBV6-5
J: TRBJ1-6

CDR3: CASSLWGARQGAHEQYF
DNA: TGCGCCAGCAGCTTGTGGGGAGCGAGACAGGGGGCCCACGAGCAGTACTTC
size: -
D: TRBD1
V: TRBV5-1
J: TRBJ2-7

CDR3: CASSPPGSSTDTQYF
DNA: TGTGCCAGCTCACCACCAGGGAGTAGCACAGATACGCAGTATTTT
size: once
D: -
V: TRBV18
J: TRBJ2-3

CDR3: CASSFGGSNNEQFF
DNA: TGTGCCAGCAGCTTTGGCGGTTCGAACAATGAGCAGTTCTTC
size: -
D: -
V: TRBV7-2
J: TRBJ2-1

CDR3: CASSPRVEGYTF
DNA: TGTGCCAGCAGCCCTCGGGTGGAAGGCTACACCTTC
size: -
D: -
V: TRBV7-8
J: TRBJ1-2

CDR3: CASSLLAGGINTGELFF
DNA: TGTGCCAGCAGTTTACTAGCGGGAGGGATAAACACCGGGGAGCTGTTTTTT
size: -
D: TRBD2
V: TRBV6-2/TRBV6-3
J: TRBJ2-2

CDR3: CASSVDRGPNSPLHF
DNA: TGTGCCAGCAGCGTAGACAGGGGGCCGAATTCACCCCTCCACTTT
size: -
D: TRBD1
V: TRBV9
J: TRBJ1-6

CDR3: CASSLSSGANVLTF
DNA: TGTGCCAGCTCACTCTCCTCTGGGGCCAACGTCCTGACTTTC
size: once
D: -
V: TRBV18
J: TRBJ2-6

CDR3: CASSFGQGNEKLFF
DNA: TGTGCCAGCAGCTTCGGACAGGGTAATGAAAAACTGTTTTTT
size: -
D: TRBD1
V: TRBV7-9
J: TRBJ1-4

CDR3: CASSPRDRGPDTEAFF
DNA: TGTGCCAGCAGCCCCAGGGACAGGGGGCCGGACACTGAAGCTTTCTTT
size: -
D: TRBD1
V: TRBV7-9
J: TRBJ1-1

CDR3: CASSADWGSETQYF
DNA: TGCGCCAGCAGCGCGGACTGGGGATCGGAGACCCAGTACTTC
size: -
D: -
V: TRBV5-1
J: TRBJ2-5

CDR3: CSASIKGGTDTQYF
DNA: TGCAGTGCTAGTATTAAGGGCGGCACAGATACGCAGTATTTT
size: -
D: -
V: TRBV20-1
J: TRBJ2-3

CDR3: CASRDPGQNYGYTF
DNA: TGCGCCAGCAGAGATCCGGGACAGAACTATGGCTACACCTTC
size: -
D: TRBD1
V: TRBV5-1
J: TRBJ1-2

CDR3: CASSPGVSTDTQYF
DNA: TGTGCCAGTAGCCCCGGGGTAAGCACAGATACGCAGTATTTT
size: -
D: -
V: TRBV19
J: TRBJ2-3

CDR3: CASSLDRQGPQHF
DNA: TGTGCCAGCAGCTTAGATCGTCAAGGGCCCCAGCATTTT
size: -
D: -
V: TRBV5-4
J: TRBJ1-5